This T cell receptor (delta chain) was recorded in a study of γδ T cells in repeated Plasmodium falciparum infection. Findings and caveats of the study: Waves of new clonotype selection appeared after repeated controlled infections in Vdelta2-negative, largely Vdelta1+, gammadelta T cells.

Notes on this clone: Its matching antigen is unknown. TCRdb pairs this DNA with a much larger clone's protein that differs at residue 18, likely a read error; the protein shown was translated from the DNA.

TCRdb called clones anew from the multiplex PCR reads with CATT. The data show about 93,000 delta-chain clones, with less than 1% seen just once and approximately 10% held by the top ten. Germline CDR1 reads TSESDYY; CDR2 reads QEAYKQQN. The CDR3 runs to 22 residues. V trimming: 9 bases; J trimming: 7 bases; junction bases outside the gene matches: 33. Gammadelta T cells were flow-sorted from PBMC into Vgamma9/Vdelta2+ and Vdelta2-negative populations for bulk analysis. The V call is TRAV38-2/DV8, the J call TRDJ1; 13 bases align to TRDD3. The J gene, absent from TCRdb, was called here by matching the DNA to germline. The clonotype was recovered from a pool of human donors (malaria-infected and uninfected, not separated). The source material was gamma-delta T cells from blood. The CDR3 loop is CASFLETHYWGIRVGGPGKLIF. CDR3 bases: TGTGCTTCCTTCCTAGAAACCCATTACTGGGGGATACGCGTAGGGGGTCCCGGTAAACTCATCTTT.